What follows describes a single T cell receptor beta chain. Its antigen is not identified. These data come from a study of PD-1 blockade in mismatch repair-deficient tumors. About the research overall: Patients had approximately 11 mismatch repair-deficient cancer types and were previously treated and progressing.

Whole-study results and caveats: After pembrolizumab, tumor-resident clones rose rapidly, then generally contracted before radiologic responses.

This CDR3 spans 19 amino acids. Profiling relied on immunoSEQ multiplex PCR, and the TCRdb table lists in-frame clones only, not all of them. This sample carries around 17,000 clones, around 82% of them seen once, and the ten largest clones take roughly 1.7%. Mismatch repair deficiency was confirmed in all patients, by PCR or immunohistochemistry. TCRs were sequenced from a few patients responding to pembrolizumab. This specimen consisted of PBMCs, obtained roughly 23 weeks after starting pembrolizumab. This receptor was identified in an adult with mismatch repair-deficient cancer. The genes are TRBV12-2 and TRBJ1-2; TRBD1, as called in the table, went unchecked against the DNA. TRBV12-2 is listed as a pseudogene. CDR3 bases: TGTGCAAGTCGCCTAGGGAGCGGGACAGGGTTAGGTTTCTACTATGGCTACACCTTC. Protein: CASRLGSGTGLGFYYGYTF.